Sequencing of this T cell receptor (beta chain) was carried out in a study of cytomegalovirus exposure and HLA in healthy donors. Study findings and constraints: Most TCR sequences were rare, but some public TCRs occurred in many donors. Reports credit the classifier with highly specific, highly sensitive diagnosis of cytomegalovirus status.

The donors were in the approximately 130-subject validation cohort; that cohort was separate from the 666-subject first cohort. The CDR3 is 14 residues long. Per the germline V gene, CDR1 is LGHNA and CDR2 is YSLEER. V shed 4 bases, J shed 5 bases, and the junction held 3 bases outside the gene matches. Data came from immunoSEQ multiplex PCR; TCRdb stores just in-frame clones and leaves some out. The sample consists of roughly 120,000 clones, 70% to 90% of them appearing once. Comment on this clone: The antigen is unknown.

The receptor's source is a man aged 18 to 29 in good health and CMV-seropositive. The sequenced sample was PBMCs. The rearrangement uses TRBV4-3 and TRBJ1-5, with TRBD1 matching over 9 bases. CDR3 sequence (DNA): TGCGCCAGCAGCCCGAGGACAGGGGATCAGCCCCAGCATTTT. Its translation: CASSPRTGDQPQHF.